These T cell receptor beta chains were read from a single sample in a study of cytomegalovirus exposure and HLA in healthy donors. TCRdb keeps only in-frame clones here, not all; method: immunoSEQ multiplex PCR. The sample has about 52,000 clones, around 52% seen once. Sequenced: PBMCs. Receptors were obtained from a human donor in good health. CDR3s include the opening cysteine and the closing phenylalanine or tryptophan. A clone size is listed for some rows: how often the clone was seen (once, few, many), or a class if it is expanded.

>-|TRBV6-1
CASTPPREAYGYTF
>few|TRBV27
CASSLWGDGETQYF
>-|TRBV18
CASSRTGTGVSGELFF
>-|TRBV19
CASRFRGNNEQFF
>-|TRBV29-1
CSVDDRESSYNEQFF
>-|TRBV12-2
CASRFRVNYGYTF
>-|TRBV9
CASSVVGAPVYEQYF
>few|TRBV5-1
CASFQGTNTEAFF
>-|TRBV27
CASSPGSVGTGLYEQYF
>-|TRBV30
CAWSPSRPLNTEAFF
>-|TRBV5-1
CASSLGQGNEKLFF
>-|TRBV5-5
CASSGDSRYGYTF
>few|TRBV5-1
CASSTGTSKETQYF
>-|TRBV9
CASRLSGGARLQETQYF
>-|TRBV5-1
CASSPGHVSGTGELFF
>few|TRBV28
CASHRGQETQYF
>once|TRBV5-4
CASSQEATGELFF
>few|TRBV12-5
CASGLGGTGGDEQYF
>-|TRBV6-5
CASSYSRRGGLETQYF
>-|TRBV18
CASSPGQGAGNTEAFF
>-|TRBV4-2
CASSQEASDTQYF
>once|TRBV7-9
CASSPRGQGIPFF
>-|TRBV5-4
CASSLGQGNEKLFF
>once|TRBV7-2
CASSAHEEQYF
>-|TRBV11-2
CASSPAGLHTEAFF
>once|TRBV4-2
CASSQGISGGLYNEQFF
>-|TRBV4-1
CASSQDDWTGRTSPLHF
>-|TRBV7-9
CASSSIDARSYNEQFF
>-|TRBV2
CATGQGETGANVLTF
>-|TRBV6-6
CASSYPPPGQGFF
>few|TRBV4-1
CASSQGQFGMYEQYF
>few|TRBV6-1
CASFNRGRTSDTQYF
>-|TRBV11-2
CASRLGGTEAFF
>-|TRBV18
CASSPPTNTQYF
>few|TRBV7-9
CASTAGTGVPVENTEAFF
>-|TRBV7-8
CASSLNPLYSNQPQHF
>few|TRBV5-5
CASSPDRFGGGYTF
>-|TRBV4-3
CASSQEPAQIGNTIYF
>once|TRBV2
CASSLGRGSPLHF
>-|TRBV19
CASSLFPTGALNTGELFF
>once|TRBV27
CASSYRAAYYEQYF
>-|TRBV2
CASSEAVAGAYSYEQYF
>large|TRBV29-1
CSVLGQLNTEAFF
>-|TRBV28
CASSLIVLTGHSGANVLTF
>-|TRBV7-6
CASSLARDRKNSPLHF